The entry that follows covers one TCR beta chain sequence. Which cohort a participant joined came from the clinical history participants gave. Among Cohort 3 donors, those recovered had two negative PCRs, clearance, or symptom resolution. Germline V lookup: CDR1 SQVTM, CDR2 ANQGSEA. The CDR3 is 12 amino acids. V gave up 5 bases and J gave up 4 bases; unmatched junction bases: 4. This sample was taken from a study of blood T cell repertoires in COVID-19. Study as a whole: Italy, Spain and the United States were the sources of the convalescent and acute COVID-19 samples. Nucleic acid was either cDNA or gDNA, and it came from T cells, B-cell-depleted T cells, or PBMCs.

The repertoire was sequenced with immunoSEQ multiplex PCR; TCRdb's copy has only in-frame clones and lacks some. The sample records 150,000 to 250,000 clones, roughly four fifths being singletons. Material for sequencing was PBMCs or T cells enriched from blood (not recorded which). The chain is built from TRBV29-1 and TRBJ1-1, with TRBD1 matching over 7 bases. This sequence originates from a man in his forties who had recovered from COVID-19. CDR3 in amino acids: CSVPDRATEAFF. The CDR3 region has the DNA TGCAGCGTTCCAGACAGGGCCACTGAAGCTTTCTTT.